This T cell receptor (beta chain) was sequenced for a study of siplizumab effects on memory and regulatory T cells. Whole-study results and caveats: Major contributors to the alloresponse seemed to be naive T cells, which also appeared more diverse than memory cells.

Regarding this clone: Its specificity is unknown.

The CDR3 totals 17 residues. V trimming: 0 bases; J trimming: 1 base; junction bases outside the gene matches: 7. CDR1 and CDR2 from the germline V gene are WNHNN and SYGVQD (reference sequence). Assaying covered about 10^5 TCR templates per sample. Only in-frame clones appear in the TCRdb table, and some are missing; sequencing was by immunoSEQ multiplex PCR. The repertoire includes about 100,000 clones, approximately 94% of them detected once, and about 1.2% sits in the top ten. This receptor was taken from a human donor in good health. Sequencing was performed on non-Treg CD4+ T cells sorted from blood. This chain uses TRBV10-1 with TRBJ2-3; 7 bases fit TRBD2. The CDR3 region is CASSESAGVEGTDTQYF. The CDR3 DNA is TGCGCCAGCAGTGAGTCCGCGGGAGTGGAGGGCACAGATACGCAGTATTTT.